This is a list of T cell receptor beta chains from one sample in a study of shared clonotypes between healthy human individuals. Sequenced by immunoSEQ multiplex PCR; TCRdb stores in-frame clones only, minus some. In the table there are about 2.3 million clones, 85% to 95% of which are singletons. The sample consisted of naive CD4+ T cells from PBMCs. The source of these receptors is a man between 18 and 29 years old in good health. Some clones in this sample may be carry-over from other donors' samples. CDR3s include the opening cysteine and the closing phenylalanine or tryptophan. A D gene is named only where the DNA matches it firmly. Some rows mark clone size as missing; the rest say once, few, many or name a class of expanded clone.

v_call	d_call	clone_size	j_call	cdr3_aa	cdr3_nt
TRBV11-3	TRBD1	NA	TRBJ1-5	CASTTDRGPNQPQHF	TGTGCCAGCACCACCGACAGGGGGCCAAATCAGCCCCAGCATTTT
TRBV10-3	NA	NA	TRBJ2-2	CAISEGMGGTGELFF	TGTGCCATCAGTGAGGGAATGGGAGGCACCGGGGAGCTGTTTTTT
TRBV5-1	NA	NA	TRBJ2-2	CASSLVSQGNTGELFF	TGCGCCAGCAGCTTGGTCTCGCAGGGGAACACCGGGGAGCTGTTTTTT
TRBV15	NA	NA	TRBJ2-3	CATSSGTSSSTDTQYF	TGTGCCACCAGCAGCGGGACTTCTTCTAGCACAGATACGCAGTATTTT
TRBV7-3	NA	NA	TRBJ2-6	CASSPQSLSGANVLTF	TGTGCCAGCAGCCCTCAATCTCTCTCTGGGGCCAACGTCCTGACTTTC
TRBV2	TRBD2	NA	TRBJ2-1	CASRGTSGNNEQFF	TGTGCCAGCAGGGGGACTAGCGGAAACAATGAGCAGTTCTTC
TRBV6-6	NA	NA	TRBJ1-4	CASSHPHSESEKLFF	TGTGCCAGCAGTCACCCCCATAGCGAAAGTGAAAAACTGTTTTTT
TRBV5-4	NA	once	TRBJ2-2	CASSLERVGELFF	TGTGCCAGCAGCTTAGAACGGGTCGGGGAGCTGTTTTTT
TRBV7-9	NA	NA	TRBJ2-1	CASSFRLNNEQFF	TGTGCCAGCAGCTTCCGTCTCAACAATGAGCAGTTCTTC
TRBV7-3	TRBD2	NA	TRBJ2-2	CASRPGLAAGELFF	TGTGCCAGCAGACCGGGACTAGCGGCCGGGGAGCTGTTTTTT
TRBV28	NA	NA	TRBJ1-1	CASSLRRGTEAFF	TGTGCCAGCAGCTTGAGGAGGGGAACTGAAGCTTTCTTT
TRBV5-1	NA	NA	TRBJ2-2	CASSPGHTGELFF	TGCGCCAGCAGCCCGGGACACACCGGGGAGCTGTTTTTT
TRBV2	NA	NA	TRBJ1-2	CASITDYYREDGYTF	TGTGCCAGCATTACTGACTATTACAGGGAGGATGGCTACACCTTC